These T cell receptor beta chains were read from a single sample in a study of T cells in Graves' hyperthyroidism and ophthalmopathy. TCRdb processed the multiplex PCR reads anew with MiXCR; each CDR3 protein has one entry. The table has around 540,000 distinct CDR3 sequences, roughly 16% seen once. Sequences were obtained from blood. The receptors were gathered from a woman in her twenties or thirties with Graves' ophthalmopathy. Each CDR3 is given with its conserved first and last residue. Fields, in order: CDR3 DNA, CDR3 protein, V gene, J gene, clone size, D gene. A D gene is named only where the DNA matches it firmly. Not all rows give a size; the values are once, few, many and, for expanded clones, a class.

TGTGCCATCAGTGAGCGGTATTGGGAGGGAGAGGAGGGAACTGAAGCTTTCTTT	CAISERYWEGEEGTEAFF	TRBV10-3	TRBJ1-1	.	.
TGTGCCACCAGGGACAGGGCCTACAATGAGCAGTTCTTC	CATRDRAYNEQFF	TRBV3-1	TRBJ2-1	many	TRBD1
TGTGCCAGCAGTCCAACCCAGAATGGATACGAGCAGTACTTC	CASSPTQNGYEQYF	TRBV6-1	TRBJ2-7	many	.
TGTGCCACAAACAGGGTAGACTACGTCGAGCAGTACTTC	CATNRVDYVEQYF	TRBV7-9	TRBJ2-7	few	.
TGTGCCAGCAGCTTACCCGGGACAGGGGGAGGCTACACCTTC	CASSLPGTGGGYTF	TRBV7-2	TRBJ1-2	.	TRBD1
TGTGCCAGCAGCCGGGCTAGCGGGATGTACAATGAGCAGTTCTTC	CASSRASGMYNEQFF	TRBV3-1	TRBJ2-1	many	TRBD2
TGCAGTGCACGACAGGGAGTAGTCACCTTC	CSARQGVVTF	TRBV20-1	TRBJ1-2	.	TRBD1
TGTGCCAGCAGCATGGGAGGGGGAGTGTACGAGCAGTACTTC	CASSMGGGVYEQYF	TRBV28	TRBJ2-7	.	.
TGTGCCAGCAGTCCCCCCGGACAGACCTACGAGCAGTACTTC	CASSPPGQTYEQYF	TRBV6-1	TRBJ2-7	few	.
TGTGCCTGGAGTCGATCCGGGACAGGCCTCTACGAGCAGTACTTC	CAWSRSGTGLYEQYF	TRBV30	TRBJ2-7	.	TRBD1
TGTGCCAGCAGTGAAGCATGGGGCCCGAACACTGAAGCTTTCTTT	CASSEAWGPNTEAFF	TRBV6-1	TRBJ1-1	few	.
TGTGCCAGCAGTTGGGAGGGGGACGAGCAGTACTTC	CASSWEGDEQYF	TRBV28	TRBJ2-7	once	.
TGTGCCAGCAGGCTCCGGGGACAGACCCTCCACAATGAGCAGTTCTTC	CASRLRGQTLHNEQFF	TRBV28	TRBJ2-1	many	TRBD1
TGTGCCAGCAGTTTAGGCACAGGGGAGCTCTTACGTGAGACCCAGTACTTC	CASSLGTGELLRETQYF	TRBV28	TRBJ2-5	many	TRBD1
TGTGCCAGTAGTATGGCTAGCGGGGGAAGGTTTGCAGATACGCAGTATTTT	CASSMASGGRFADTQYF	TRBV19	TRBJ2-3	.	TRBD2
TGTGCCAGCAGCTTAGCTTTAGGGCGGTGGGGGTTCACAGATACGCAGTATTTT	CASSLALGRWGFTDTQYF	TRBV7-9	TRBJ2-3	.	.
TGTGCCAGCAGTGAAGGGTTGGGTCTTTTCGGGGAGACCCAGTACTTC	CASSEGLGLFGETQYF	TRBV2	TRBJ2-5	many	.
TGTGCCAGCATCCCCGGGACAGGGGGCAAAGCCTACGAGCAGTACTTC	CASIPGTGGKAYEQYF	TRBV12-3/TRBV12-4	TRBJ2-7	many	TRBD1
TGTGCCAGCAGAAGCGGGCGGTTACGTCATACGCAGTATTTT	CASRSGRLRHTQYF	TRBV12-3/TRBV12-4	TRBJ2-3	many	.
TGTGCCAGCACCGGGACAGTGAACACTGAAGCTTTCTTT	CASTGTVNTEAFF	TRBV6-2/TRBV6-3	TRBJ1-1	.	TRBD1
TGTGCCAGCAGTTTAGTCGACAGGGGACTCGAAGGCTACACCTTC	CASSLVDRGLEGYTF	TRBV27	TRBJ1-2	many	TRBD1
TGCAGTGCTAGAGCCGCAGGACCCCAACGCACCTACGAGCAGTACTTC	CSARAAGPQRTYEQYF	TRBV20-1	TRBJ2-7	few	.
TGTGCCAGCAGTGGCCGGGACTCAAACAATGAGCAGTTCTTC	CASSGRDSNNEQFF	TRBV2	TRBJ2-1	.	.
TGCAGTGCTAGAGCCGTTCAAGCGGGAGTCTCCTACGAGCAGTACTTC	CSARAVQAGVSYEQYF	TRBV20-1	TRBJ2-7	.	TRBD2
TGCGCCAGCAGCTTGGTGGCAGGAGGCAAAAACATTCAGTACTTC	CASSLVAGGKNIQYF	TRBV5-1	TRBJ2-4	many	.
TGTGCCAGCAGTCCCTTGGGAGCGGGGGTCTACAATGAGCAGTTCTTC	CASSPLGAGVYNEQFF	TRBV28	TRBJ2-1	.	TRBD2
TGCAGTGCTAGAGATAGTAAGGACCTCAACTACAATGAGCAGTTCTTC	CSARDSKDLNYNEQFF	TRBV20-1	TRBJ2-1	few	.
TGTGCCAGCAGATATGGACAGGGGCTCTCCTACGAGCAGTACTTC	CASRYGQGLSYEQYF	TRBV28	TRBJ2-7	few	TRBD1
TGTGCCAGCAGTGACGGTCGGTCACACAGGGATACGCAGTATTTT	CASSDGRSHRDTQYF	TRBV2	TRBJ2-3	many	.
TGTGCCAGCATGCCAGGGGGAGGTAGGTACGAGCAGTACTTC	CASMPGGGRYEQYF	TRBV27	TRBJ2-7	many	.
TGCAGTGCCACAAAGTGGACCCAGGGCGATGAGCAGTTCTTC	CSATKWTQGDEQFF	TRBV20-1	TRBJ2-1	few	.
TGCGCCAGCAGCTTGGATCAACTAGGGACCGGGGAGCTGTTTTTT	CASSLDQLGTGELFF	TRBV5-1	TRBJ2-2	many	.
TGTGCCAGCAGTTACGCGGGACTTTGGACCGGGGAGCTGTTTTTT	CASSYAGLWTGELFF	TRBV6-1	TRBJ2-2	few	.
TGTGCCAGCAGCTTAGATTCTTCGTATCAGCCCCAGCATTTT	CASSLDSSYQPQHF	TRBV11-2	TRBJ1-5	many	.
TGTGCCAGCAGCTTAGATCTGCCTAGCGGGCCACCTTACGAGCAGTACTTC	CASSLDLPSGPPYEQYF	TRBV11-2	TRBJ2-7	few	TRBD2
TGTGCCAGCAAGGGTAGACGGGGACCCTACGAGCAGTACTTC	CASKGRRGPYEQYF	TRBV27	TRBJ2-7	many	.
TGTGCCAGCAGCGCAGGACCGGGACAGGTCTACGAGCAGTACTTC	CASSAGPGQVYEQYF	TRBV5-6	TRBJ2-7	many	TRBD1
TGTGCCAGCAGTGAAGAAGGTGGTACCCACTACGAGCAGTACTTC	CASSEEGGTHYEQYF	TRBV6-1	TRBJ2-7	many	.
TGTGCCAGCATTGCCGGGACAGGGGGCTACGAGCAGTACTTC	CASIAGTGGYEQYF	TRBV12-3/TRBV12-4	TRBJ2-7	.	TRBD1
TGTGCCACCAGTGCGGGGGGAGAGGTCGGGGAGCTGTTTTTT	CATSAGGEVGELFF	TRBV24-1	TRBJ2-2	.	TRBD2
TGCAGTGCTAAGAGCGGGCTCTACGAGCAGTACTTC	CSAKSGLYEQYF	TRBV20-1	TRBJ2-7	few	.
TGCGCCAGCAGCACAGACAGGCACAATGAGCAGTTCTTC	CASSTDRHNEQFF	TRBV5-1	TRBJ2-1	.	.
TGCGCCAGCAGCCAAACAGCCCGGACAGGGACCTACGAGCAGTACTTC	CASSQTARTGTYEQYF	TRBV4-3	TRBJ2-7	few	TRBD1
TGTGCCAGCAGTTTAGGTATTGCACAGTCTGAAGCTTTCTTT	CASSLGIAQSEAFF	TRBV12-3/TRBV12-4	TRBJ1-1	many	.
TGCAGTGCTAGAGATCCAGCGGGGAGCTCCTACGAGCAGTACTTC	CSARDPAGSSYEQYF	TRBV20-1	TRBJ2-7	many	TRBD2
TGTGCCAGCAGCCCAGAGGGGGGGCCCACTGAAGCTTTCTTT	CASSPEGGPTEAFF	TRBV7-2	TRBJ1-1	many	.
TGCGCCAGCAGCCAAGCCATAACCTACAATGAGCAGTTCTTC	CASSQAITYNEQFF	TRBV4-3	TRBJ2-1	few	.
TGCAGTGCTGATACGACCAGGGGGAGAGAGGGCTACACCTTC	CSADTTRGREGYTF	TRBV20-1	TRBJ1-2	many	TRBD1
TGTGCCAGCAGTTTCTCAATAGCGGGACAAGAAGGGACCCAGTACTTC	CASSFSIAGQEGTQYF	TRBV28	TRBJ2-5	many	TRBD2
TGCAGTGCTACCTACCGAGGGGTTACGAACACCGGGGAGCTGTTTTTT	CSATYRGVTNTGELFF	TRBV20-1	TRBJ2-2	many	.
TGCAGTGCTACCGTCAGGGCCACAGATACGCAGTATTTT	CSATVRATDTQYF	TRBV20-1	TRBJ2-3	many	.
TGTGCCAGCAGGCGACTAGCGGGGACCTACGAGCAGTACTTC	CASRRLAGTYEQYF	TRBV28	TRBJ2-7	few	TRBD2
TGTGCCAGCAGTTTGTTTGGGGGCCGGGGCACTGAAGCTTTCTTT	CASSLFGGRGTEAFF	TRBV28	TRBJ1-1	many	.
TGTGCCTGGAGTGTACCTCGAGCTATCCTGCGATATGGCTACACCTTC	CAWSVPRAILRYGYTF	TRBV30	TRBJ1-2	few	.
TGTGCTAGCAGCTTAGACCCAGGATCTGAGCAGTTCTTC	CASSLDPGSEQFF	TRBV7-7	TRBJ2-1	.	.
TGTGCCAGTAGTCCACGGGGGGACGGACTGTTCTACGAGCAGTTCTTC	CASSPRGDGLFYEQFF	TRBV19	TRBJ2-1	.	TRBD2
TGTGCCACCAGCAGATGGACTAGCAGCAATGAGCAGTTCTTC	CATSRWTSSNEQFF	TRBV15	TRBJ2-1	.	TRBD2
TGTGCCAGCAGCTCCTTCTCTGGAAACACCATATATTTT	CASSSFSGNTIYF	TRBV7-2	TRBJ1-3	many	.
TGTGCCAGCAGCCAGGGGAGGCCGAACACTGAAGCTTTCTTT	CASSQGRPNTEAFF	TRBV11-2	TRBJ1-1	many	.